This TCR beta chain emerged from a study of T cell responses to AZD1222 COVID-19 vaccine. The repertoire was sequenced with immunoSEQ multiplex PCR; TCRdb's copy has only in-frame clones and lacks some. The sample shows 90,000 to 120,000 clones, 70% to 90% of them seen only once. General study points: No repertoire was sampled before or during the peak T cell response, only after it.

By share, this clone counts as medium-sized. The target antigen is unknown. The CDR3 consists of 11 residues. V shed 6 bases and J shed 3 bases, with 4 bases lying between them. The V gene's germline CDR1 is MGHDK and CDR2 SYGVNS. Sequenced material: peripheral blood, taken 28 days after the second AZD1222 dose. The sequence was obtained from an adult who received the AZD1222 COVID-19 vaccine. J is TRBJ2-3 and V is TRBV25-1; D is unresolved. CDR3 sequence reads: CASSVTDTQYF. In nucleotides, the CDR3 is TGTGCCAGCAGCGTAACAGATACGCAGTATTTT.